What follows is one T cell receptor (beta chain) and its context. Expressed TCRB transcripts were sequenced, since all the RNA that had been isolated was reverse transcribed. Sequenced by immunoSEQ multiplex PCR; TCRdb stores in-frame clones only, minus some. The sample consists of some 150,000 clones, 8% to 13% of them appearing once. The data were obtained in a study of beta chain features in type 1 diabetes. There are 15 residues in the CDR3. With V trimmed by 4 bases and J by 4 bases, 9 bases remained unmatched. Germline loops: CDR1 KGHSH, CDR2 LQKENI. This TCR derives from a young man in good health. Sequenced: naive CD4+ T cells from blood. V is TRBV18 and J is TRBJ2-7; 8 nucleotides line up with TRBD2. The CDR3 sequence is CASSLNGLAEYEQYF. The CDR3 bases are TGTGCCAGCTCACTTAATGGACTAGCTGAATACGAGCAGTACTTC.